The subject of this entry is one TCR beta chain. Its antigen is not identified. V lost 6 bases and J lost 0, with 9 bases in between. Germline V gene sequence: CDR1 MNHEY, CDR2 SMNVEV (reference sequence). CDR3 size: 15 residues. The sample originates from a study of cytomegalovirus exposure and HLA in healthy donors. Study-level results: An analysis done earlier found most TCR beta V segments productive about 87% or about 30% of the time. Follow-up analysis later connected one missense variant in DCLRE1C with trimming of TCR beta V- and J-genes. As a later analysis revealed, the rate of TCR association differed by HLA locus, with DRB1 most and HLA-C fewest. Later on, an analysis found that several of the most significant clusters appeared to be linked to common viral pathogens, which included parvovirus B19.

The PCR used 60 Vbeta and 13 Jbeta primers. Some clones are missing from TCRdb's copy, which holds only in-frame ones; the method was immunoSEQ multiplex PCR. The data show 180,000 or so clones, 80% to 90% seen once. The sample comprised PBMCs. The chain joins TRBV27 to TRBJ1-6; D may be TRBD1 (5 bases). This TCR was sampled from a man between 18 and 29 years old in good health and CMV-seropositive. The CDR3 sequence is CASSNRSSYNSPLHF. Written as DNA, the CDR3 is TGTGCCAGCAGCAACAGGAGCTCCTATAATTCACCCCTCCACTTT.